The next 22 T cell receptor beta chains were all read from a single sample in a study of blood T cell repertoires in COVID-19. TCRdb's copy holds only in-frame clones and misses some; the assay was immunoSEQ multiplex PCR. In the table there are more than 200,000 clones, around 80% of which are singletons. Sequenced sample: peripheral blood. Every receptor here comes from a woman aged 80 or older with COVID-19, enrolled during active disease.

The chain uses TRBV5-4 and TRBJ1-5, with a tentative D call TRBD1 (6 bases). Trimming removed 1 base at V and 3 bases at J, with 8 bases between. The CDR3 loop spans 14 amino acids. Per the germline V gene, CDR1 is SGHNT and CDR2 is YYREEE (reference sequence). The CDR3: CASSLRGSNQPQHF. The CDR3, as DNA: TGTGCCAGCAGCTTGAGGGGGTCCAATCAGCCCCAGCATTTT.

The CDR3 region is CSVEDVQGNVYEQYF. The CDR3 DNA follows: TGCAGCGTTGAAGATGTGCAGGGTAATGTTTACGAGCAGTACTTC. The chain joins TRBV29-1 to TRBJ2-7, with D possibly matching TRBD1 (5 bases). Per germline, CDR1 SQVTM and CDR2 ANQGSEA. The germline V and J ends were trimmed by 0 bases and 4 bases, with 16 bases remaining between them. CDR3 length equals 15 residues.

The genes are TRBV6-5 and TRBJ1-5, with D possibly being TRBD1 (5 bases). This CDR3 has 13 amino acids. Trimming shortened V by 8 bases and J by 3 bases, and 11 bases separated the two germline ends. From germline, CDR1 is MNHEY and CDR2 SVGAGI. This CDR3 reads CASRGRFNQPQHF. The CDR3 DNA reads TGTGCCAGCCGGGGGAGATTCAATCAGCCCCAGCATTTT.

The V gene is TRBV6-4, the J gene TRBJ1-6, with 7 bases matching TRBD1. This CDR3 has 16 residues. CDR1 is MRHNA, CDR2 SNTAGT, per germline. Trimming cost V 2 bases and J 6 bases; bases outside gene matches: 7. CDR3 DNA sequence: TGTGCCAGCAGTGACGGGACAGTCGGGGGTAATTCACCCCTCCACTTT. This sequence encodes CASSDGTVGGNSPLHF.

Only one count was recorded for this clone. The V and J genes are TRBV5-1 and TRBJ2-7; the match to TRBD2 covers 7 bases. The V gene's germline CDR1 is SGHRS and CDR2 YFSETQ. CDR3 length: 15 amino acids. V lost 0 bases and J lost 4; bases outside the gene matches: 7. The CDR3 sequence: CASSLAAGEGYEQYV. For the CDR3, the DNA is TGCGCCAGCAGCTTGGCCGCGGGGGAAGGGTACGAGCAGTACGTC.

V is TRBV2 and J is TRBJ1-1; 11 bases agree with TRBD1. CDR3 length: 16 amino acids. V shed 5 bases and J 4 bases; nucleotides not matched to a gene: 9. Germline V CDR1 and CDR2: SNHLY, FYNNEI. CDR3 loop: CASSTGQGAYGTEAFF. In nucleotides, the CDR3 is TGTGCCAGCAGTACCGGACAGGGGGCTTATGGCACTGAAGCTTTCTTT.

V and J are TRBV13 and TRBJ2-1, with 9 bases lining up with TRBD2. The CDR3 consists of 16 residues. CDR1 and CDR2 from the germline V gene are PRHDT and FYEKMQ (reference sequence). Trimming removed 3 bases from V and 0 bases from J; junction bases left unmatched: 3. The CDR3 spells CASSFAGGSSYNEQFF. CDR3 nucleotide sequence: TGTGCCAGCAGCTTCGCGGGGGGGAGCTCCTACAATGAGCAGTTCTTC.

J is TRBJ1-6 and V is TRBV27; a possible D gene is TRBD1 (6 bases). CDR1 and CDR2 (germline): MNHEY, SMNVEV (reference sequence). This CDR3 is 18 amino acids long. V dropped 2 bases and J dropped 6 bases, with 20 bases sitting between them. This CDR3 is CASSLKAATGNLNSPLHF. CDR3 nucleotide sequence: TGTGCCAGCAGTTTAAAGGCCGCTACAGGGAACCTTAATTCACCCCTCCACTTT.

This clone was seen only a few times. The chain employs TRBV7-2 and TRBJ2-3; D is uncertain. V was shortened by 5 bases and J by 2 bases, with 14 bases between the two germline ends. Germline V gene lookup returns CDR1 SGHTA and CDR2 FQGNSA. The CDR3 sequence is 15 residues long. The CDR3 loop is CASSRNQIATDTQYF. CDR3 sequence (DNA): TGTGCCAGCAGCCGCAACCAGATTGCCACAGATACGCAGTATTTT.

The V and J genes are TRBV5-4 and TRBJ2-3; the match to TRBD1 covers 7 bases. This CDR3 region has 15 residues. Looked up from germline, CDR1 is SGHNT and CDR2 is YYREEE (reference sequence). Trimming removed 5 bases from V and 1 base from J; junction bases left unmatched: 7. The CDR3 here is CASSRRTGGTDTQYF. Here the CDR3 DNA reads TGTGCCAGCAGTCGTCGGACAGGCGGCACAGATACGCAGTATTTT. Full variable domain (missing parts from reference TRBV5-4 and TRBJ2-3): ETGVTQSPTHLIKTRGQQVTLRCSSQSGHNTVSWYQQALGQGPQFIFQYYREEENGRGNFPPRFSGLQFPNYSSELNVNALELDDSALYLCASSRRTGGTDTQYFGPGTRLTVL.

The gene calls are TRBV5-1 and TRBJ1-2; 7 nucleotides match TRBD1. Germline trimming cut 5 bases from V and 3 bases from J; bases unmatched to any gene: 10. Germline assignment: CDR1 SGHRS and CDR2 YFSETQ. The length of the CDR3 is 15 residues. CDR3 DNA sequence: TGCGCCAGCAGTTCCGCTGAGGGGGCTGACTATGGCTACACCTTC. Translation gives CASSSAEGADYGYTF.

This sequence joins TRBV10-3 and TRBJ1-5; tentative D call: TRBD1 (6 bases). Per the germline V gene, CDR1 is ENHRY and CDR2 is SYGVKD. This CDR3 has 14 residues. Between the trimmed V and J ends, which lost 3 bases and 3 bases, there was a span of 9 bases. The CDR3 sequence: CAISDRTDNQPQHF. The CDR3 bases are TGTGCCATCAGTGATAGGACAGACAATCAGCCCCAGCATTTT.

V usage is TRBV7-2 and J usage is TRBJ1-5; weak D call: TRBD1 (6 bases). Per germline, CDR1 SGHTA and CDR2 FQGNSA. Trimming shortened V by 8 bases and J by 10 bases, and 15 bases separated the two germline ends. The length of the CDR3 is 12 residues. Written as DNA, the CDR3 is TGTGCCAGCGCTCAAAGGGGGGGTCCCCAGCATTTT. Amino acid sequence: CASAQRGGPQHF. The whole variable domain, filled in from reference TRBV7-2 and TRBJ1-5, reads GAGVSQSPSNKVTEKGKDVELRCDPISGHTALYWYRQSLGQGLEFLIYFQGNSAPDKSGLPSDRFSAERTGGSVSTLTIQRTQQEDSAVYLCASAQRGGPQHFGDGTRLSIL.

This clone has just a few counts. This rearrangement joins TRBV7-9 to TRBJ1-6; TRBD1 matches at 7 bases. V shed 5 bases and J 8 bases; nucleotides not matched to a gene: 6. CDR1 is SEHNR, CDR2 FQNEAQ, per germline (reference sequence). This CDR3 has 14 residues. The CDR3 protein is CASSNGQAHSPLHF. The CDR3 DNA follows: TGTGCCAGCAGCAACGGACAGGCTCATTCACCCCTCCACTTT.

The J gene is TRBJ1-1, the V gene TRBV27; 7 bases align to TRBD1. V lost 3 bases to trimming and J lost 5 bases; unmatched junction nucleotides: 3. Germline-derived CDR1 and CDR2 are MNHEY and SMNVEV (reference sequence). The CDR3 contains 13 residues. CDR3: CASSLTGRTEAFF. The CDR3 bases are TGTGCCAGCAGTTTGACAGGGAGAACTGAAGCTTTCTTT.

The rearrangement uses TRBV4-1 and TRBJ2-6, with 7 bases identical to TRBD1. CDR3 size: 18 residues. In germline, CDR1 is MGHRA, CDR2 YSYEKL. The J segment lost 2 bases and the V segment lost 2 bases, leaving 9 bases of the junction unmatched. The CDR3 bases are TGCGCCAGCAGCCAATTCCCCCCAACAGGGGCTGGGGCCAACGTCCTGACTTTC. Translation: CASSQFPPTGAGANVLTF.

The chain carries TRBV18 and TRBJ1-2, with 7 bases aligning to TRBD1. Germline CDR1 KGHSH, CDR2 LQKENI. The CDR3 covers 13 residues. V was clipped by 2 bases and J by 4 bases; unmatched bases: 1. The CDR3 reads CASSPNRGYGYTF. As DNA, the CDR3 is TGTGCCAGCTCACCAAACAGGGGCTATGGCTACACCTTC.

The chain links TRBV7-2 to TRBJ1-2; D is ambiguous. Trimming removed 4 bases at V and 3 bases at J, with 18 bases between. This CDR3 is 16 amino acids long. Germline loops: CDR1 SGHTA, CDR2 FQGNSA. CDR3 sequence: CASSSPDGLNDYGYTF. The DNA for the CDR3 is TGTGCCAGCAGCTCCCCGGACGGACTGAACGACTATGGCTACACCTTC.

This clone appeared once. The chain employs TRBV28 and TRBJ1-2, with D unresolved. The CDR3 has 12 residues. Germline V gene lookup returns CDR1 MDHEN and CDR2 SYDVKM. V was clipped by 5 bases and J by 8 bases, with 12 bases between them. The CDR3 is CASSGLMEGYTF. CDR3 coding DNA: TGTGCCAGCAGTGGACTTATGGAGGGCTACACCTTC.

This clone showed up just once. This sequence joins TRBV5-1 and TRBJ2-2; no clear D gene. V was cut by 1 base and J by 5 bases, with 6 bases left in between. CDR1 SGHRS and CDR2 YFSETQ come from the germline V gene. The CDR3 runs 13 residues. The CDR3 sequence: CASSLLSTGELFF. The DNA for the CDR3 is TGCGCCAGCAGCTTGCTAAGTACCGGGGAGCTGTTTTTT.

V gene TRBV5-1 combines with J gene TRBJ2-3; D is perhaps TRBD2 (5 bases). The V end lost 0 bases, the J end lost 2 bases, and 10 bases lay between the germline ends. The CDR3 is 15 residues long. Germline values: CDR1 SGHRS, CDR2 YFSETQ. The CDR3 here is CASSLGTGDTDTQYF. CDR3 nucleotide sequence: TGCGCCAGCAGCTTGGGGACTGGGGACACAGATACGCAGTATTTT.

With respect to this clone: Other DNA sequences in this sample translate to the same CDR3. This CDR3 reads CASSLGDRGETQYF. The CDR3, as DNA: TGTGCCAGCAGCTTGGGCGACAGGGGGGAGACCCAGTACTTC. J is TRBJ2-5 and V is TRBV5-4, with 9 bases identical to TRBD1. CDR1 and CDR2 from the germline V gene are SGHNT and YYREEE (reference sequence). V lost 0 bases to trimming and J lost 5 bases; unmatched junction nucleotides: 2. This CDR3 region has 14 residues.